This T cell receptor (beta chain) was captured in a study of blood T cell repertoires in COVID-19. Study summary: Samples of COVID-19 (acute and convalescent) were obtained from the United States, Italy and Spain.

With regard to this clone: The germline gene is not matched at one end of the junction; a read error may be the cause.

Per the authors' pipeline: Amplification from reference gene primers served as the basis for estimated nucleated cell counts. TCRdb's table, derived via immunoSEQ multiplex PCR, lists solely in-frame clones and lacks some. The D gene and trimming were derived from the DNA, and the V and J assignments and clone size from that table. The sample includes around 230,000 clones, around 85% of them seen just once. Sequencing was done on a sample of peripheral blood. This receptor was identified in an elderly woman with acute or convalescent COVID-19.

The CDR3 sequence: CANASRIW. The DNA for the CDR3 is TGTGCCAACGCTTCCAGGATCTGG. V and J are TRBV28 and TRBJ2-7; D is unclear. CDR3 length: 8 amino acids. Germline V lookup: CDR1 MDHEN, CDR2 SYDVKM.